These 27 T cell receptor beta chains originate from one sample sequenced in a study of T-cell reconstitution after alpha-beta-depleted transplantation in children. As it was prepared, the TCRbeta library received unique molecular identifiers. TCRdb ran MiXCR on the PCR reads and lists one entry per CDR3 protein. The sample shows around 580,000 distinct CDR3 sequences, roughly 27% of them seen only once. The sample consisted of PBMCs, taken before TCRalphabeta/CD19-depleted stem cell transplant. The receptors were gathered from a boy younger than two with Wiskott-Aldrich syndrome, due to receive a stem cell transplant.

The chain recombines TRBV9 with TRBJ2-1; TRBD2 matches 7 bases. Unmatched junction bases numbered 0, after V lost 0 bases and J lost 6 bases. Germline values: CDR1 SGDLS, CDR2 YYNGEE. The CDR3 consists of 13 residues. The CDR3 sequence is CASSVVAGNEQFF. The CDR3, as DNA: TGTGCCAGCAGCGTAGTAGCGGGCAATGAGCAGTTCTTC.

The rearrangement joins TRBV5-1 to TRBJ2-3; no firm D call. CDR3 length: 15 residues. The V gene's germline CDR1 is SGHRS and CDR2 YFSETQ. Trimming left V 0 bases short and J 4 bases short, with 12 bases between. CDR3 DNA: TGCGCCAGCAGCTTGGGAGGAGTGATCGCAGATACGCAGTATTTT. It is translated as CASSLGGVIADTQYF.

The chain couples TRBV19 to TRBJ1-1; tentatively, D is TRBD1 (5 bases). Germline values: CDR1 LNHDA, CDR2 SQIVND (reference sequence). Deletions cut 7 bases from V and 3 bases from J, with 12 bases between. The CDR3 length is 13 residues. CDR3: CASTTRGYTEAFF. The CDR3, as DNA: TGTGCCAGTACCACGAGGGGCTACACTGAAGCTTTCTTT.

A note on this clonotype: Its ends do not fully match the called genes, so a read error is possible. The genes are TRBV5-1 and TRBJ1-1; D gene ambiguous. CDR3 length: 16 residues. The germline V gene encodes CDR1 SGHRS and CDR2 YFSETQ. This CDR3 reads CASSLGRSQVNSEAFF. The DNA for the CDR3 is TGCGCCAGCAGCTTGGGCAGGTCCCAGGTGAACAGTGAAGCTTTCTTT.

The chain couples TRBV18 to TRBJ2-2; 11 nucleotides align to TRBD1. The length of the CDR3 is 19 residues. Germline V lookup: CDR1 KGHSH, CDR2 LQKENI. V lost 5 bases, J lost 2 bases, and 13 bases stayed unmatched. CDR3 nucleotide sequence: TGTGCCAGCTCAACCTACCAAATCGGACAGGGGGCCAACACCGGGGAGCTGTTTTTT. It specifies CASSTYQIGQGANTGELFF. The full variable domain, with the rest looked up from reference TRBV18 and TRBJ2-2, is NAGVMQNPRHLVRRRGQEARLRCSPMKGHSHVYWYRQLPEEGLKFMVYLQKENIIDESGMPKERFSAEFPKEGPSILRIQQVVRGDSAAYFCASSTYQIGQGANTGELFFGEGSRLTVL.

This sequence joins TRBV27 and TRBJ2-3, with TRBD1 identical over 10 bases. This CDR3 comprises 16 residues. Germline lookup yields CDR1 MNHEY and CDR2 SMNVEV (reference sequence). Losses at the gene ends were 6 bases for V and 2 bases for J; bases not matched to a gene: 8. The CDR3: CASRMIGTGDTDTQYF. The DNA of the CDR3 is TGTGCCAGCAGAATGATCGGGACAGGGGACACAGATACGCAGTATTTT.

The chain joins TRBV12-3 or TRBV12-4 to TRBJ1-5; 7 nucleotides align to TRBD1. Unmatched junction bases numbered 7, after V lost 3 bases and J lost 5 bases. The CDR3 runs to 15 residues. The CDR3 here is CASSFPGGVHQPQHF. In nucleotides, the CDR3 is TGTGCCAGCAGTTTTCCAGGGGGAGTTCATCAGCCCCAGCATTTT.

The chain links TRBV20-1 to TRBJ2-2, with a tentative D call TRBD1 (6 bases). Per the germline V gene, CDR1 is DFQATT and CDR2 is SNEGSKA (reference sequence). The CDR3 consists of 14 residues. The V end was cut by 6 bases, the J end by 7 bases, with 18 bases between. The CDR3 is CSARVGGRNGELFF. The CDR3 DNA reads TGCAGTGCCCGGGTAGGGGGTCGGAACGGGGAGCTGTTTTTT.

This clonotype was seen only a few times. This chain joins TRBV28 and TRBJ2-1, with 7 bases fitting TRBD1. Unmatched junction bases numbered 4, after V lost 5 bases and J lost 0 bases. Germline assignment: CDR1 MDHEN and CDR2 SYDVKM. The CDR3 contains 15 residues. The CDR3 spells CASSRQGVSYNEQFF. The DNA for the CDR3 is TGTGCCAGCAGTAGACAGGGAGTCTCCTACAATGAGCAGTTCTTC. Full variable domain (rest looked up from reference TRBV28 and TRBJ2-1): DVKVTQSSRYLVKRTGEKVFLECVQDMDHENMFWYRQDPGLGLRLIYFSYDVKMKEKGDIPEGYSVSREKKERFSLILESASTNQTSMYLCASSRQGVSYNEQFFGPGTRLTVL.

This clonotype was counted ten times or more. This sequence joins TRBV7-2 and TRBJ1-1, with D unresolved. Trimming shortened V by 1 base and J by 0 bases, and 0 bases separated the two germline ends. This CDR3 is 12 amino acids long. Germline V CDR1 and CDR2: SGHTA, FQGNSA. CDR3 coding DNA: TGTGCCAGCAGCTTAGTGAACACTGAAGCTTTCTTT. The encoded protein is CASSLVNTEAFF.

This clonotype occurred a few times. The rearrangement uses TRBV7-2 and TRBJ1-5; possible D gene TRBD1, 5 bases. The germline V and J ends were trimmed by 3 bases and 6 bases, with 9 bases remaining between them. CDR1 SGHTA and CDR2 FQGNSA come from the germline V gene. This CDR3 region has 13 residues. This chain's CDR3 is CASSLPGSQPQHF. In DNA, the CDR3 is TGTGCCAGCAGCTTGCCAGGGTCTCAGCCCCAGCATTTT.

This clonotype was observed a handful of times. The chain has TRBV5-1 and TRBJ2-3; D gene ambiguous. V was trimmed by 7 bases and J by 4 bases, leaving 10 bases between them. The CDR3 is 12 residues long. Germline V gives CDR1 SGHRS, CDR2 YFSETQ. The CDR3 nucleotides are TGCGCCAGCTGGGTAGCCGCAGATACGCAGTATTTT. Its protein is CASWVAADTQYF.

This clonotype was counted only a few times. This sequence joins TRBV20-1 and TRBJ2-3; a possible D gene is TRBD2 (5 bases). This CDR3 contains 14 residues. Trimming took 4 bases from V and 6 from J, leaving 17 bases between them. Germline CDR1 is DFQATT and CDR2 is SNEGSKA (reference sequence). This CDR3 is CSATERESDDTQYF. As DNA, the CDR3 is TGCAGTGCTACGGAAAGGGAGTCGGATGATACGCAGTATTTT.

This clonotype was found a few times. V is TRBV5-1 and J is TRBJ2-3; no clear D gene. The V and J ends lost 1 base and 5 bases respectively, with 14 bases between them. The CDR3 runs to 15 residues. Germline values: CDR1 SGHRS, CDR2 YFSETQ. The CDR3 sequence is CASSLLYPVRDTQYF. CDR3 in DNA: TGCGCCAGCAGCTTGCTCTACCCAGTTCGAGATACGCAGTATTTT.

The chain recombines TRBV5-1 with TRBJ2-7, with 7 positions matching TRBD2. The CDR3 spans 16 residues. Germline V gene lookup returns CDR1 SGHRS and CDR2 YFSETQ. The junction had 13 bases not matched to a gene; V was cut back by 5 bases and J by 2 bases. CDR3 residues: CASRFLSGTTPYEQYF. For the CDR3, the DNA is TGCGCCAGCAGGTTTCTCTCCGGGACTACTCCCTACGAGCAGTACTTC.

J is TRBJ2-6 and V is TRBV5-1, with 7 bases lining up with TRBD1. Losses at the gene ends were 4 bases for V and 1 base for J; bases not matched to a gene: 5. Germline CDR1 SGHRS, CDR2 YFSETQ. There are 16 residues in the CDR3. CDR3 region: CASSRTGASGANVLTF. For the CDR3, the DNA is TGCGCCAGCAGCCGGACAGGCGCTTCTGGGGCCAACGTCCTGACTTTC.

CDR3 in amino acids: CASSHSGANVLTF. In DNA, the CDR3 is TGTGCCAGTAGCCACTCTGGGGCCAACGTCCTGACTTTC. The chain carries TRBV19 and TRBJ2-6, with D hard to call. V was trimmed by 6 bases and J by 0 bases, leaving 3 bases between them. This CDR3 has 13 residues. The germline V gene encodes CDR1 LNHDA and CDR2 SQIVND (reference sequence).

The genes are TRBV5-1 and TRBJ2-7; 7 positions match TRBD1. Germline V gene lookup returns CDR1 SGHRS and CDR2 YFSETQ. The CDR3 is 13 residues long. V lost 9 bases, J lost 2 bases, and 8 bases stayed unmatched. CDR3 loop: CANPTGDAYEQYF. In DNA form, the CDR3 reads TGCGCCAACCCAACAGGGGACGCCTACGAGCAGTACTTC.

The chain links TRBV29-1 to TRBJ2-5; 7 nucleotides line up with TRBD2. Germline V lookup: CDR1 SQVTM, CDR2 ANQGSEA. V was pared by 1 base and J by 5 bases, with 19 bases of the junction left unmatched. The CDR3 has 18 amino acids. The CDR3 nucleotides read TGCAGCGTTGAAGTAAGTCGGGCAGCGGGACCCTCGTTGGAGACCCAGTACTTC. Amino acid sequence: CSVEVSRAAGPSLETQYF.

The chain couples TRBV5-1 to TRBJ2-5; unclear D gene. Germline V gene lookup returns CDR1 SGHRS and CDR2 YFSETQ. V dropped 0 bases and J dropped 5 bases, with 5 bases sitting between them. This CDR3 region has 12 residues. The DNA of the CDR3 is TGCGCCAGCAGCTTGGGTTCCGAGACCCAGTACTTC. Its translation: CASSLGSETQYF.

This clonotype was seen only a few times. This chain joins TRBV27 and TRBJ2-1; 7 bases fit TRBD2. Trimming at V came to 5 bases and at J to 7 bases, leaving 11 bases not matched to a gene. This CDR3 spans 15 amino acids. The germline CDR1 and CDR2 sequences are MNHEY and SMNVEV (reference sequence). The CDR3 sequence: CASSMRSGAWNEQFF. CDR3 nucleotide sequence: TGTGCCAGCAGTATGAGGAGCGGGGCCTGGAATGAGCAGTTCTTC.

This chain joins TRBV12-3 or TRBV12-4 and TRBJ2-7; TRBD1 aligns across 7 bases. The trim removed 9 bases at V and 7 bases at J, leaving 12 bases unmatched. The CDR3 loop spans 13 amino acids. The CDR3 DNA reads TGTGCCAGTTCACAGGGGACGCATGGGGAGCAGTACTTC. This codes for CASSQGTHGEQYF.

This clonotype has only a few counts. V is TRBV10-3 and J is TRBJ2-1, with 10 bases fitting TRBD1. The CDR3 loop spans 14 amino acids. CDR1 is ENHRY, CDR2 SYGVKD, per germline. J lost 6 bases, V lost 6 bases, and 5 bases had no gene match. Here the CDR3 DNA reads TGTGCCATCAGGGGGACAGGGGCAATCAATGAGCAGTTCTTC. Protein sequence: CAIRGTGAINEQFF.

The V call is TRBV10-3, the J call TRBJ2-7; D is uncertain. Between the trimmed V and J ends, which lost 2 bases and 7 bases, there was a span of 12 bases. The CDR3 length is 13 residues. The germline CDR1 and CDR2 sequences are ENHRY and SYGVKD. The CDR3 region has the DNA TGTGCCATCAGTGAGGTGGCTACCCCAGAGCAGTACTTC. It encodes CAISEVATPEQYF.

This clonotype was counted between two and nine times. The V call is TRBV5-1, the J call TRBJ2-1, with D perhaps assigned TRBD1 or TRBD2 (5 bases each). The germline V gene encodes CDR1 SGHRS and CDR2 YFSETQ. The CDR3 contains 15 residues. V shed 3 bases and J shed 1 base, with 11 bases lying between them. DNA of the CDR3: TGCGCCAGCAGCTGGGGCGGGTATTCCTACAATGAGCAGTTCTTC. Protein product: CASSWGGYSYNEQFF.

The chain joins TRBV30 to TRBJ2-3; D may correspond to TRBD1 or TRBD2 (6 bases each). The V and J ends lost 1 base and 5 bases respectively, with 13 bases between them. The CDR3 runs to 14 residues. Looked up from germline, CDR1 is GTSNPN and CDR2 is SVGIG (reference sequence). CDR3 protein: CAWSGLGGLDTQYF. The CDR3 region has the DNA TGTGCCTGGAGTGGACTAGGGGGGTTAGATACGCAGTATTTT.

The CDR3 nucleotides are TGTGCCAGCAGCTTAGCGGGACAGGGATGGGGCTACACCTTC. Translated, it gives CASSLAGQGWGYTF. This chain links TRBV7-8 with TRBJ1-2; 9 nucleotides agree with TRBD1. The J segment lost 8 bases and the V segment lost 0 bases, leaving 4 bases of the junction unmatched. The CDR3 contains 14 residues. Germline loops: CDR1 SGHVS, CDR2 FQNEAQ.